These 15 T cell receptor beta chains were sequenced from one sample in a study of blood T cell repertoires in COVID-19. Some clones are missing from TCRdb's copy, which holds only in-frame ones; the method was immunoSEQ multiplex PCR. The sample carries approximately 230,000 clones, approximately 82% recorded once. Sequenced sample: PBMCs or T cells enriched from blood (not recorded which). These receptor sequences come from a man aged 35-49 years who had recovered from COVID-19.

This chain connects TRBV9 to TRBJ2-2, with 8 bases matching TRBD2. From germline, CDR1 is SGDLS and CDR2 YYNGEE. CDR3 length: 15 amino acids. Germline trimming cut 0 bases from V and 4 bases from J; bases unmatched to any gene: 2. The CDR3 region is CASSVASGGTGELFF. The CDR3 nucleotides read TGTGCCAGCAGCGTAGCGAGCGGGGGCACCGGGGAGCTGTTTTTT.

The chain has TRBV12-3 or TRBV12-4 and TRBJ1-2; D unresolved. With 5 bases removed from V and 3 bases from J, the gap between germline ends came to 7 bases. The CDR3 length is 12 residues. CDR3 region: CASSPFHYGYTF. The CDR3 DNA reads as TGTGCCAGCAGTCCCTTCCACTATGGCTACACCTTC.

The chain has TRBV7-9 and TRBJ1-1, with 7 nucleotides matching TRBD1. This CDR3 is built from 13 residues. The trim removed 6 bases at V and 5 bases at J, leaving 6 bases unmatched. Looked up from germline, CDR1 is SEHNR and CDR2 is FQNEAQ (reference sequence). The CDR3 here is CASSSQGETEAFF. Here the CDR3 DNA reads TGTGCCAGCAGTTCTCAGGGGGAAACTGAAGCTTTCTTT. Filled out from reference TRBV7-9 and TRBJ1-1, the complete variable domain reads DTGVSQNPRHKITKRGQNVTFRCDPISEHNRLYWYRQTLGQGPEFLTYFQNEAQLEKSRLLSDRFSAERPKGSFSTLEIQRTEQGDSAMYLCASSSQGETEAFFGQGTRLTVV.

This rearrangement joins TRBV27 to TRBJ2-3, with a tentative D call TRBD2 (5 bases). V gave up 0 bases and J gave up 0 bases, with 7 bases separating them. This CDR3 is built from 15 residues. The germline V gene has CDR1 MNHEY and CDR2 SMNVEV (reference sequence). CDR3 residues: CASSLSSGSTDTQYF. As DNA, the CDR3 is TGTGCCAGCAGTTTATCTTCGGGAAGCACAGATACGCAGTATTTT.

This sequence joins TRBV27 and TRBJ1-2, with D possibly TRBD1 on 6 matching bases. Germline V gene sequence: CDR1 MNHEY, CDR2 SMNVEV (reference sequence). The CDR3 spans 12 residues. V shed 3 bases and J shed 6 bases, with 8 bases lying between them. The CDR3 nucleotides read TGTGCCAGCAGTTTTACAGGGAATGGCTACACCTTC. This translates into CASSFTGNGYTF.

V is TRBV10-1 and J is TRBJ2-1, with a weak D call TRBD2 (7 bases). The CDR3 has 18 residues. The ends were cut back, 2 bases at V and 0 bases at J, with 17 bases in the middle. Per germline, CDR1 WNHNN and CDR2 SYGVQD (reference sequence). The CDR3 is CASSEPGGRGGSYNEQFF. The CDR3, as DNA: TGCGCCAGCAGTGAGCCGGGAGGCCGAGGGGGCTCCTACAATGAGCAGTTCTTC.

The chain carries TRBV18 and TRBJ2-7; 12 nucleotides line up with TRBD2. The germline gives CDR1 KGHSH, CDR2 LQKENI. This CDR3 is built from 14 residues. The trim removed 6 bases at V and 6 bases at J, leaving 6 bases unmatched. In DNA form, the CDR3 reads TGTGCCAGCTCGGCAGGACTAGCGGGATCCGAGCAGTACTTC. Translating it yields CASSAGLAGSEQYF.

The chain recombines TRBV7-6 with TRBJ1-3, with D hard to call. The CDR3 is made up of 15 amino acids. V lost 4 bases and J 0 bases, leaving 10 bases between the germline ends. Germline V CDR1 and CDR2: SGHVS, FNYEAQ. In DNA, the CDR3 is TGTGCCAGCAGCTCGTCCCCCAGCTCTGGAAACACCATATATTTT. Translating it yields CASSSSPSSGNTIYF. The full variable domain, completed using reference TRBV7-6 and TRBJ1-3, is GAGVSQSPRYKVTKRGQDVALRCDPISGHVSLYWYRQALGQGPEFLTYFNYEAQQDKSGLPNDRFSAERPEGSISTLTIQRTEQRDSAMYRCASSSSPSSGNTIYFGEGSWLTVV.

CDR3 nucleotide sequence: TGTGCCAGCCACCCCGGACAGGGAACCAAAAACATTCAGTACTTC. This gives the protein CASHPGQGTKNIQYF. The rearrangement links TRBV5-4 to TRBJ2-4, with 8 bases aligning to TRBD1. This CDR3 is built from 15 residues. Germline V gene data show CDR1 as SGHNT and CDR2 as YYREEE (reference sequence). J gave up 2 bases and V 7 bases, and 8 bases lay outside the gene matches.

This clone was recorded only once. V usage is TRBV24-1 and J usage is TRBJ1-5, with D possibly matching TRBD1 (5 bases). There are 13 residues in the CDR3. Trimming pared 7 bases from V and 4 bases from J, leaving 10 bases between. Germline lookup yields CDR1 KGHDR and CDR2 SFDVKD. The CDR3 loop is CATRQEGNQPQHF. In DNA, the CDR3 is TGTGCCACCAGGCAGGAGGGGAATCAGCCCCAGCATTTT.

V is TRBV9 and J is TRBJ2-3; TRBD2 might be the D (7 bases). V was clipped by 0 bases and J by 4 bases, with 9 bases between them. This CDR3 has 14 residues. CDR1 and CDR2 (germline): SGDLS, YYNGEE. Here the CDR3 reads CASSVGGGPDTQYF. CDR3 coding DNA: TGTGCCAGCAGCGTAGGCGGGGGCCCAGATACGCAGTATTTT.

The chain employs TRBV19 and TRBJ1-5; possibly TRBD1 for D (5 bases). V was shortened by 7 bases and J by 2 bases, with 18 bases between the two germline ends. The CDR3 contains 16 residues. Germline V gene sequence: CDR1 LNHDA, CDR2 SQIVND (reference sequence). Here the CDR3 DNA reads TGTGCCAGTATCCCTCGGGGGGGGGTTGGCAATCAGCCCCAGCATTTT. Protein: CASIPRGGVGNQPQHF.

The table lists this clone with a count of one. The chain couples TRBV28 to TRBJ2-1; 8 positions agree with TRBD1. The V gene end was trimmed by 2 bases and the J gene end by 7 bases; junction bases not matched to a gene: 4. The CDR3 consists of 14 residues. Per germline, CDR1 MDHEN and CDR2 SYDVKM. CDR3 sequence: CASSLSRGHNEQFF. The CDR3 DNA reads TGTGCCAGCAGTTTAAGCAGGGGGCATAATGAGCAGTTCTTC.

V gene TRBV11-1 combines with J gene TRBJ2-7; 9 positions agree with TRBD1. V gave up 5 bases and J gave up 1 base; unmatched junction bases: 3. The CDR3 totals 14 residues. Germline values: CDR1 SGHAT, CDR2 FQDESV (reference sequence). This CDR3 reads CASSRDRESYEQYF. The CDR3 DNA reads TGTGCCAGCAGCCGGGACAGGGAGTCCTACGAGCAGTACTTC.

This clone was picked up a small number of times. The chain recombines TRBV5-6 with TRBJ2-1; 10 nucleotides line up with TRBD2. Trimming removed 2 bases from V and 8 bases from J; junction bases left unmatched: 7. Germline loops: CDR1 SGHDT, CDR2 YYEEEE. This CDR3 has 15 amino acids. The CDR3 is CASSLRLAGFDEQFF. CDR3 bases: TGTGCCAGCAGCTTAAGACTAGCGGGTTTCGATGAGCAGTTCTTC.